This T cell receptor beta chain was sequenced in a study of blood T cell repertoires in COVID-19. Study-wide background: Spain, Italy and the United States supplied samples that represented acute and convalescent COVID-19. T cells, B-cell-depleted T cells, or PBMCs supplied cDNA or gDNA.

CDR3 length equals 14 residues. Trimming stripped 3 bases from V and 0 bases from J, with 6 bases between. From germline, CDR1 is SEHNR and CDR2 FQNEAQ (reference sequence). Original processing notes: Amplification from reference gene primers served as the basis for estimated nucleated cell counts. TCRdb's table, derived via immunoSEQ multiplex PCR, lists solely in-frame clones and lacks some. Clonal size and the V and J genes are those of that table, whereas D and trimming came from the DNA. The sample contains roughly 200,000 clones, around 90% of which appear only once. The V and J genes are TRBV7-9 and TRBJ1-3; D unclear. This sequence was found in a man younger than 35 with active or convalescent COVID-19. What was sequenced was peripheral blood. This CDR3 is CASSFEGSGNTIYF. DNA of the CDR3: TGTGCCAGCAGCTTCGAGGGCTCTGGAAACACCATATATTTT.